The entry below gives a single T cell receptor (beta chain) sequence along with its context. The data stem from a study of blood T cell repertoires in COVID-19. Some clones are missing from TCRdb's copy, which holds only in-frame ones; the method was immunoSEQ multiplex PCR. The sample shows roughly 50,000 clones, roughly nine tenths of them seen only once. Sequencing was performed on peripheral blood. This sequence originates from a woman between 55 and 75 years old with active or convalescent COVID-19.

The CDR3 loop is CASSDTGSYNEQFF. The CDR3 DNA is TGTGCCAGCAGTGATACAGGCTCCTACAATGAGCAGTTCTTC. The chain combines TRBV27 with TRBJ2-1, with TRBD1 as a possible D gene (5 bases). The germline gives CDR1 MNHEY, CDR2 SMNVEV (reference sequence). Trimming removed 5 bases at V and 0 bases at J, with 8 bases between. The CDR3 consists of 14 residues.